This T cell receptor (beta chain) was captured by sequencing in a study of control samples from healthy donors and cancer patients. The germline gives CDR1 LNHDA, CDR2 SQIVND (reference sequence). Trimming took off 7 bases at V and 7 bases at J, with 11 bases between the two ends. CDR3 length: 13 amino acids. Sequenced by immunoSEQ multiplex PCR; TCRdb stores in-frame clones only, minus some. The table shows about 130,000 clones, with just under 95% occurring only once. This clone was picked up one time. The receptor was isolated from a man aged 55-75 years with colorectal cancer. The sequenced sample was PBMCs. V gene TRBV19 combines with J gene TRBJ1-6; tentative D call: TRBD1 (5 bases). The CDR3 region has the DNA TGTGCCAGTATGGGGGAAGGGAATTCACCCCTCCACTTT. It is translated as CASMGEGNSPLHF.